The entry that follows covers one T cell receptor (beta chain) sequence. Its antigen is undetermined. The germline V gene has CDR1 MDHEN and CDR2 SYDVKM. V was pared by 6 bases and J by 5 bases, with 6 bases of the junction left unmatched. This CDR3 has 14 amino acids. This record belongs to a study of T cell responses to AZD1222 COVID-19 vaccine. The study's findings and limits: Spike regions recognized by vaccine-associated CD4 TCRs spanned the protein, led by 160-218 and 743-854.

Generated by immunoSEQ multiplex PCR, the TCRdb table keeps only in-frame clones and is missing some. The sample contains 150,000 to 200,000 clones, about 90% of which appear only once. The rearrangement uses TRBV28 and TRBJ1-2; TRBD1 agrees at 10 bases. The material was peripheral blood, obtained on day 0 of MenACWY control vaccination. The receptor comes from an adult in good health. The CDR3 nucleotides are TGTGCCAGCAGGACTCCGGGACAGGGGTATGGCTACACCTTC. It encodes CASRTPGQGYGYTF.